Listed below are T cell receptor beta chains from one sample, sequenced in a study of blood T cell repertoires in COVID-19. The assay was immunoSEQ multiplex PCR, and TCRdb's table has in-frame clones only and misses some. The table includes approximately 120,000 clones, approximately 80% detected once. Input material: peripheral blood. The receptors stem from a human donor in a cohort sampled during active COVID-19. CDR3s include the opening cysteine and the closing phenylalanine or tryptophan. The order of the fields is V gene, D gene, J gene, clone size, CDR3 protein, CDR3 DNA. The D gene is left open where the match is weak. Some rows mark clone size as missing; the rest say once, few, many or name a class of expanded clone.

>TRBV10-3|TRBD2|TRBJ2-1|.
CAISESMGGAYNEQFF
TGTGCCATCAGTGAGTCGATGGGGGGGGCCTACAATGAGCAGTTCTTC
>TRBV2|.|TRBJ1-4|.
CASSALRNEKLFF
TGTGCCAGCAGCGCTCTTCGGAATGAAAAACTGTTTTTT
>TRBV29-1|.|TRBJ2-7|.
CSALETGSKSYEQYF
TGCAGCGCCCTCGAGACAGGCTCTAAATCCTACGAGCAGTACTTC
>TRBV7-2|TRBD2|TRBJ2-2|.
CASSLYSLAGATGELFF
TGTGCCAGCAGCCTTTATAGTCTAGCGGGGGCCACCGGGGAGCTGTTTTTT
>TRBV28|.|TRBJ2-7|.
CASSTDSYEQYF
TGTGCCAGCAGTACCGACAGCTACGAGCAGTACTTC
>TRBV7-3|TRBD2|TRBJ2-3|.
CASSSTRGTSGISTDTQYF
TGTGCCAGCAGCTCCACCCGCGGGACTAGCGGGATTAGCACAGATACGCAGTATTTT
>TRBV24-1|TRBD1|TRBJ2-3|.
CATSAPDRGADTQYF
TGTGCCACCAGTGCCCCGGACAGGGGCGCAGATACGCAGTATTTT
>TRBV30|TRBD1|TRBJ1-5|.
CAWSVRGQGNNQPQHF
TGTGCCTGGAGTGTAAGGGGACAGGGAAATAATCAGCCCCAGCATTTT
>TRBV9|.|TRBJ2-1|few
CASSPSRTTYNEQFF
TGTGCCAGCAGCCCCTCCCGGACTACATACAATGAGCAGTTCTTC
>TRBV11-3|TRBD1|TRBJ2-7|.
CATARQGAYEQYF
TGTGCCACCGCTAGACAGGGGGCCTACGAGCAGTACTTC
>TRBV7-6|.|TRBJ2-2|.
CASSLSGWNTGELFF
TGTGCCAGCAGCTTATCGGGGTGGAACACCGGGGAGCTGTTTTTT
>TRBV3-1/TRBV3-2|TRBD2|TRBJ2-1|.
CASSPGWLAGGINNEQFF
TGTGCCAGCAGCCCGGGATGGCTAGCGGGAGGGATCAACAATGAGCAGTTCTTC
>TRBV19|TRBD1|TRBJ2-7|.
CASSPRTGGPYEQYF
TGTGCCAGTAGTCCTCGGACAGGGGGCCCCTACGAGCAGTACTTC
>TRBV27|.|TRBJ2-6|.
CASRTASSSGANVLTF
TGTGCCAGCAGGACAGCATCTAGCTCTGGGGCCAACGTCCTGACTTTC
>TRBV4-1|.|TRBJ2-3|.
CASGEGTSTDTQYF
TGCGCCAGTGGAGAAGGGACTAGCACAGATACGCAGTATTTT
>TRBV11-3|.|TRBJ1-3|.
CASSGRSGGDSGNTIYF
TGTGCCAGCAGCGGAAGGTCGGGAGGGGACTCTGGAAACACCATATATTTT
>TRBV28|.|TRBJ1-4|.
CASSPTGVFNEKLFF
TGTGCCAGCAGTCCCACGGGGGTGTTTAATGAAAAACTGTTTTTT
>TRBV6-5|.|TRBJ2-7|.
CASSYTGGSTYEQYF
TGTGCCAGCAGTTACACCGGAGGTAGTACCTACGAGCAGTACTTC
>TRBV6-5|.|TRBJ1-2|.
CASTPTGKSYGYTF
TGTGCCAGCACCCCCACAGGGAAGAGCTATGGCTACACCTTC
>TRBV11-1|.|TRBJ2-3|many
CASSPPPDSTTDTQYF
TGTGCCAGCAGCCCTCCCCCGGACAGCACCACAGATACGCAGTATTTT
>TRBV27|.|TRBJ2-4|few
CASSRTGFGDIQYF
TGTGCCAGCAGTAGAACAGGGTTTGGGGACATTCAGTACTTC
>TRBV5-1|TRBD2|TRBJ2-1|.
CASSLGGGTAYNEQFF
TGCGCCAGCAGCCTGGGGGGAGGGACTGCTTACAATGAGCAGTTCTTC
>TRBV7-6|TRBD1|TRBJ2-7|once
CASSSKGGQGWREQYF
TGTGCCAGCAGCTCTAAGGGTGGACAGGGGTGGCGTGAGCAGTACTTC
>TRBV28|TRBD1|TRBJ1-2|.
CASSSPGQVRYGYTF
TGTGCCAGCAGTTCACCGGGACAGGTACGCTATGGCTACACCTTC
>TRBV14|TRBD1|TRBJ2-7|.
CASSQNRDRGREQYF
TGTGCCAGCAGCCAGAACCGGGACAGGGGTCGTGAGCAGTACTTC
>TRBV6-2/TRBV6-3|TRBD1|TRBJ1-5|.
CASSPLGFGTGADQPQHF
TGTGCCAGCAGTCCCCTGGGGTTTGGGACAGGGGCGGATCAGCCCCAGCATTTT
>TRBV5-5|.|TRBJ1-2|.
CASRLDSSGYGYTF
TGTGCCAGCAGATTAGACAGCTCCGGCTATGGCTACACCTTC
>TRBV7-3|TRBD2|TRBJ2-7|.
CASSFGWTSGTYEQYF
TGTGCCAGCAGCTTCGGTTGGACTAGCGGGACCTACGAGCAGTACTTC
>TRBV28|.|TRBJ2-7|.
CASSSRAEGIQQYF
TGTGCCAGCAGTTCTAGGGCCGAGGGTATCCAGCAGTACTTC
>TRBV19|.|TRBJ1-4|.
CASTSPGTNEKLFF
TGTGCCAGTACAAGCCCGGGAACTAATGAAAAACTGTTTTTT
>TRBV6-5|.|TRBJ1-5|.
CASGKTGTNQPQHF
TGTGCCAGCGGCAAGACAGGAACTAATCAGCCCCAGCATTTT